Listed below are T cell receptor beta chains from one sample, sequenced in a study of glioma-infiltrating T cells. MiXCR, applied by TCRdb to the multiplex PCR reads, yields one record per CDR3 protein. Altogether some 110,000 distinct CDR3 sequences are present, roughly 25% being singletons, with the ten largest covering about 15%. The sequenced material came from glioma tissue, nonneoplastic brain tissue, or PBMCs (not recorded which). Receptor source: a human donor with low-grade glioma or glioblastoma, undergoing nonglioma brain surgery, or in good health (not recorded which). Both conserved end residues are part of each CDR3. Fields, in order: J gene, V gene, CDR3 protein.

>TRBJ2-3|TRBV20-1
CSAPDRELKDTQYF
>TRBJ1-2|TRBV7-2
CASGPTGGPNGYTF
>TRBJ1-5|TRBV19
CASSTRLNSNQPQHF
>TRBJ2-7|TRBV15
CATSRDSGASGYNEQYF
>TRBJ2-7|TRBV6-1
CAAPRRIRSYEQYF
>TRBJ2-1|TRBV6-1
CASSYSDGYEQFF
>TRBJ1-1|TRBV5-5
CASSYITLRAFDEAFF
>TRBJ2-7|TRBV20-1
CSARDPRQGYYEQYF
>TRBJ2-3|TRBV7-2
CATSHPGGVSTDTQYF
>TRBJ1-5|TRBV20-1
CSARDPQGSGNQPQHF
>TRBJ1-4|TRBV7-2
CASSVGLNEKLFF
>TRBJ2-3|TRBV15
CATSITKDHTQYF
>TRBJ2-7|TRBV6-1
CASSYADRGTYEQYF
>TRBJ2-7|TRBV6-2/TRBV6-3
CASSYGLTIPSYEQYF
>TRBJ2-3|TRBV4-3
CASSKEPSSLKYF
>TRBJ2-3|TRBV6-1
CASSPGTSALGTQYF
>TRBJ1-1|TRBV25-1
CASSQPGQGVPEAFF
>TRBJ2-5|TRBV19
CASSIFARETQYF
>TRBJ2-2|TRBV7-6
CASSPHLAENTGELFF
>TRBJ2-3|TRBV7-2
CASRGGGGTDTQYF
>TRBJ2-7|TRBV3-1
CASSQESWLAGPKDYEQYF
>TRBJ2-3|TRBV5-1
CASHGQGPDTQYF
>TRBJ1-6|TRBV6-2/TRBV6-3
CASTGGYDSPLHF
>TRBJ2-7|TRBV10-3
CAIRTDRGYEQYF
>TRBJ1-1|TRBV27
CASREGGIVNTEAFF
>TRBJ1-1|TRBV27
CASSRTGSNTEAFF
>TRBJ2-7|TRBV20-1
CNAPQGRGQYF
>TRBJ2-4|TRBV6-1
CASSSGLAGSKNIQYF
>TRBJ1-2|TRBV11-1
CASSITPSGGGGYTF
>TRBJ2-1|TRBV15
CATSRGLAGGGNEQFF
>TRBJ1-2|TRBV12-3/TRBV12-4
CASTTGSYGYTF
>TRBJ1-2|TRBV6-1
CASRRDTANYGYTF
>TRBJ2-5|TRBV29-1
CSVVRGRRETQYF
>TRBJ2-6|TRBV7-2
CASSATGMAYGANVLTF
>TRBJ1-1|TRBV12-3/TRBV12-4
CASNQGASNTEAFF
>TRBJ2-5|TRBV20-1
CSALMSGGETQYF